There are a few counts of the clone carrying this T cell receptor (beta chain). Its antigen is currently unknown. The sample belongs to a study of T cells in Graves' hyperthyroidism and ophthalmopathy. Whole-study findings and limits: Blood also carried most thyroid clonotypes expanded above 0.001. The model foresaw ophthalmopathy a median approximately 6.1 months prior to onset.

V shed 1 base and J shed 3 bases, with 12 bases lying between them. Looked up from germline, CDR1 is SGHAT and CDR2 is FQNNGV. CDR3 size: 16 residues. PBMCs were obtained from approximately 10 ml fresh peripheral blood. Amplification of TCR beta CDR3 regions was performed using RNA transcripts as template. The HTBI primer set was used in a first-round RT-PCR of the TCR CDR3. Each CDR3 protein is one row after TCRdb ran MiXCR on the multiplex PCR reads. The table records hundreds of thousands of distinct CDR3 sequences, under 15% of them present only once. The chain uses TRBV11-2 and TRBJ2-2; D might be TRBD1 or TRBD2, each matching 5 bases. The TCR was taken from a woman between 40 and 55 years old with Graves' ophthalmopathy. Sequencing was performed on blood. The CDR3 bases are TGTGCCAGCAGCTTAGTTGGGGGAGACTACACCGGGGAGCTGTTTTTT. Its translation: CASSLVGGDYTGELFF. Looking up the rest from reference TRBV11-2 and TRBJ2-2 gives the full variable domain: EAGVAQSPRYKIIEKRQSVAFWCNPISGHATLYWYQQILGQGPKLLIQFQNNGVVDDSQLPKDRFSAERLKGVDSTLKIQPAKLEDSAVYLCASSLVGGDYTGELFFGEGSRLTVL.